This is a list of T cell receptor beta chains from one sample in a study of blood T cell repertoires in COVID-19. The repertoire was sequenced with immunoSEQ multiplex PCR; TCRdb's copy has only in-frame clones and lacks some. The repertoire holds 60,000 to 85,000 clones, about 69% seen once, with 20% to 25% in the top ten. The sample was peripheral blood. The source is a man aged 70-80 years with acute or convalescent COVID-19. Each CDR3 is given with its conserved first and last residue. Fields, in order: clone size, J gene, V gene, D gene, CDR3 protein, CDR3 DNA. The D gene is left open where the match is weak. A clone size is listed for some rows: how often the clone was seen (once, few, many), or a class if it is expanded.

NA | TRBJ2-1 | TRBV11-1 | TRBD2 | CASSPLKREGRNEQFF | TGTGCCAGCAGCCCCTTGAAGCGGGAGGGCCGCAATGAGCAGTTCTTC
NA | TRBJ1-5 | TRBV24-1 | TRBD1 | CATSDGGQGIYQPQHF | TGTGCCACCAGTGATGGGGGACAGGGCATTTATCAGCCCCAGCATTTT
NA | TRBJ1-5 | TRBV6-2/TRBV6-3 | TRBD1 | CASSPRDRRPQHF | TGTGCCAGCAGCCCGAGGGACAGGCGGCCCCAGCATTTT
NA | TRBJ2-5 | TRBV5-6 | NA | CASSPGSYGTQYF | TGTGCCAGCAGCCCTGGGAGCTATGGGACCCAGTACTTC
NA | TRBJ2-5 | TRBV5-5 | TRBD2 | CASSLARGRALETQYF | TGTGCCAGCAGCTTGGCGCGCGGGAGGGCCTTAGAGACCCAGTACTTC
NA | TRBJ2-7 | TRBV28 | NA | CASSSLASGYQREQYF | TGTGCCAGCAGTTCCCTCGCGTCGGGATACCAGCGGGAGCAGTACTTC
few | TRBJ2-5 | TRBV21-1 | NA | CASSTRGGAWETQYF | TGTGCCAGCAGCACCCGCGGAGGGGCGTGGGAGACCCAGTACTTC
NA | TRBJ1-1 | TRBV7-9 | NA | CASSLGGSTEAFF | TGTGCCAGCAGCTTAGGCGGGAGCACTGAAGCTTTCTTT
NA | TRBJ1-6 | TRBV3-1/TRBV3-2 | TRBD1 | CASSPLDREYNSPLHF | TGTGCCAGCAGCCCACTGGACAGGGAGTATAATTCACCCCTCCACTTT
NA | TRBJ1-1 | TRBV7-2 | TRBD1 | CASSFNRGGTEAFF | TGTGCCAGCAGCTTTAACAGGGGAGGTACTGAAGCTTTCTTT
once | TRBJ2-1 | TRBV11-2 | TRBD2 | CASSLEVSGSGEQFF | TGTGCCAGCAGCTTAGAGGTTAGCGGGAGTGGTGAGCAGTTCTTC
NA | TRBJ2-3 | TRBV7-2 | NA | CASSREWRTDTQYF | TGTGCCAGCAGTCGGGAGTGGCGCACAGATACGCAGTATTTT
NA | TRBJ2-5 | TRBV7-2 | NA | CASRSGSETQYF | TGTGCCAGCAGATCGGGGTCAGAGACCCAGTACTTC
NA | TRBJ2-2 | TRBV7-7 | NA | CASSLGPDTGELFF | TGTGCTAGCAGCTTAGGTCCTGACACCGGGGAGCTGTTTTTT
NA | TRBJ2-1 | TRBV15 | TRBD2 | CATSRAGGISDEQFF | TGTGCCACCAGCAGAGCCGGGGGGATTAGCGATGAGCAGTTCTTC
NA | TRBJ1-1 | TRBV10-3 | NA | CATRGGGTEAFF | TGTGCCACCCGAGGGGGGGGCACTGAAGCTTTCTTT
NA | TRBJ2-1 | TRBV7-2 | TRBD2 | CASSLRLAYEQFF | TGTGCCAGCAGCTTGAGACTAGCCTATGAGCAGTTCTTC
NA | TRBJ2-7 | TRBV5-4 | TRBD2 | CASSWAGGREQYF | TGTGCCAGCAGCTGGGCGGGGGGGCGCGAGCAGTACTTC
NA | TRBJ2-1 | TRBV6-6 | TRBD2 | CASSYGLASYNEQFF | TGTGCCAGCAGTTACGGACTAGCCTCCTACAATGAGCAGTTCTTC
NA | TRBJ2-1 | TRBV27 | NA | CASSAEGGFYNEQFF | TGTGCCAGCAGCGCGGAGGGAGGATTCTACAATGAGCAGTTCTTC
few | TRBJ1-1 | TRBV29-1 | NA | CSVVGFLNTEAFF | TGCAGCGTTGTCGGGTTCCTGAACACTGAAGCTTTCTTT
NA | TRBJ2-7 | TRBV6-6 | TRBD1 | CASSYGPGQGAYEQYF | TGTGCCAGCAGTTACGGACCGGGACAGGGAGCATACGAGCAGTACTTC
NA | TRBJ2-7 | TRBV28 | TRBD2 | CASSSTSAYEQYF | TGTGCCAGCAGTTCAACTAGCGCCTACGAGCAGTACTTC
NA | TRBJ2-5 | TRBV24-1 | TRBD2 | CATSDPTGTSGEETQYF | TGTGCCACCAGTGATCCAACCGGGACTAGCGGGGAAGAGACCCAGTACTTC
NA | TRBJ2-3 | TRBV7-2 | TRBD2 | CASSQLAGAPGDTQYF | TGTGCCAGCAGCCAGCTAGCGGGAGCCCCGGGAGATACGCAGTATTTT
NA | TRBJ2-7 | TRBV5-4 | NA | CASSPMPGYEQYF | TGTGCCAGCAGTCCCATGCCGGGCTACGAGCAGTACTTC
once | TRBJ1-2 | TRBV4-1 | TRBD1 | CASSQQGASGYTF | TGCGCCAGCAGCCAACAGGGGGCAAGTGGCTACACCTTC
NA | TRBJ1-1 | TRBV6-5 | NA | CASSSVNTEAFF | TGTGCCAGCAGTTCCGTAAACACTGAAGCTTTCTTT
NA | TRBJ1-6 | TRBV7-9 | NA | CASSLPRDSPLHF | TGTGCCAGCAGCTTGCCGAGGGATTCACCCCTCCACTTT
NA | TRBJ2-1 | TRBV13 | NA | CASSHRGLSGDVVNEQFF | TGTGCCAGCAGCCACAGAGGGCTTTCGGGGGATGTGGTCAATGAGCAGTTCTTC
once | TRBJ1-2 | TRBV5-6 | NA | CASGHRDIFLTGYTF | TGTGCCAGCGGGCACCGGGACATTTTTTTAACAGGCTACACCTTC
NA | TRBJ1-6 | TRBV28 | NA | CASSLKGVNNSPLHF | TGTGCCAGCAGTTTAAAGGGGGTGAATAATTCACCCCTCCACTTT
NA | TRBJ2-7 | TRBV28 | NA | CASSQGGGLREQYF | TGTGCCAGCAGCCAAGGGGGGGGACTACGCGAGCAGTACTTC
few | TRBJ1-2 | TRBV2 | TRBD1 | CASRGQSIYGYTF | TGTGCCAGCAGGGGACAGTCAATTTATGGCTACACCTTC
few | TRBJ2-1 | TRBV14 | NA | CASSRMGHDNEQFF | TGTGCCAGCAGCAGAATGGGACACGACAATGAGCAGTTCTTC
NA | TRBJ1-4 | TRBV6-2/TRBV6-3 | TRBD1 | CASSGRTGDTVEKLFF | TGTGCCAGCAGTGGGAGGACAGGGGACACCGTTGAAAAACTGTTTTTT
NA | TRBJ2-7 | TRBV7-9 | NA | CASSFRMGERSSYEQYF | TGTGCCAGCAGCTTTAGGATGGGTGAGAGGAGCTCCTACGAGCAGTACTTC